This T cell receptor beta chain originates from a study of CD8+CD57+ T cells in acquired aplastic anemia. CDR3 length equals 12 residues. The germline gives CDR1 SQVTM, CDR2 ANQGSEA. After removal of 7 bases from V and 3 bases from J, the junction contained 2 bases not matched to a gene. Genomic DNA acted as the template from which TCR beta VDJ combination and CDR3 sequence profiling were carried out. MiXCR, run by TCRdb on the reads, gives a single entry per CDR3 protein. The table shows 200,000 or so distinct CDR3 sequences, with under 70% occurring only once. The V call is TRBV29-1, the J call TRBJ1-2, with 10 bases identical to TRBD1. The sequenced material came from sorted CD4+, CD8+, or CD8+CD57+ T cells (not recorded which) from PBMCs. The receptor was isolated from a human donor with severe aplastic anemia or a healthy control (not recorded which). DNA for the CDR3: TGCAGCGCAGGGACAGGGGACTATGGCTACACCTTC. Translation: CSAGTGDYGYTF.